This T cell receptor beta chain was obtained from a study of PD-L1 blockade in urothelial cancer. Points from the study as a whole: At the 3-week point, tumor-associated blood clones expanded more in durable-benefit patients.

This CDR3 is 15 amino acids long. Germline loops: CDR1 SGHKS, CDR2 YYEKEE (reference sequence). Between the trimmed V and J ends, which lost 0 bases and 4 bases, there was a span of 11 bases. TCRdb's table, derived via immunoSEQ multiplex PCR, lists solely in-frame clones and lacks some. Of 60,000 or so clones in the sample, 85% are singletons; the top ten hold 15% to 18%. With regard to this clone: Antigen unknown.

Specified time point: pretreatment peripheral blood. This specimen consisted of PBMCs, obtained around atezolizumab (anti-PD-L1) treatment. This clonotype originated in a man between 65 and 85 years old with urothelial cancer. V and J are TRBV5-5 and TRBJ1-5, with D possibly matching TRBD1 (5 bases). The CDR3 protein is CASSLAGRENQPQHF. DNA for the CDR3: TGTGCCAGCAGCTTGGCGGGCAGGGAAAATCAGCCCCAGCATTTT.